One sample yielded the 22 T cell receptor beta chains listed below, sequenced in a study of blood T cells in healthy people across ages. Together with a sample-barcoded 5' primer, a J-beta primer mix was included in a second PCR lasting 7 to 11 cycles. TCRdb re-called the 5' RACE reads with MiXCR, one entry per CDR3 protein. The data contain about 1.8 million distinct CDR3 sequences, 49% of them singletons. What was sequenced was blood. Receptors originate from a woman between 40 and 55 years old in good health.

The chain uses TRBV4-1 and TRBJ2-5, with no clear D. The J call may be incorrect, as the DNA end agrees better with TRBJ2-7. This CDR3 is built from 15 residues. Germline V lookup: CDR1 MGHRA, CDR2 YSYEKL. Written as DNA, the CDR3 is TGCGCCAGCAGCCAAAAAACAGCTAGTAACTACGAGCAGTACTTC. Translating it yields CASSQKTASNYEQYF.

V usage is TRBV20-1 and J usage is TRBJ1-5, with D maybe TRBD1 (5 bases). Per germline, CDR1 DFQATT and CDR2 SNEGSKA (reference sequence). The CDR3 has 14 amino acids. The germline V and J ends were trimmed by 7 bases and 6 bases, with 19 bases remaining between them. CDR3 amino acids: CSVLPGEGSQPQHF. For the CDR3, the DNA is TGCAGTGTCCTACCGGGGGAGGGGAGTCAGCCCCAGCATTTT.

This clonotype was detected only a few times. The chain carries TRBV6-5 and TRBJ2-7, with 9 bases fitting TRBD1. Germline V gene data show CDR1 as MNHEY and CDR2 as SVGAGI. Trimming cost V 4 bases and J 8 bases; bases outside gene matches: 3. This CDR3 region has 12 residues. The CDR3 reads CASSFGTGKQYF. CDR3 DNA sequence: TGTGCCAGCAGTTTCGGGACAGGGAAGCAGTACTTC.

This clonotype was counted once. The chain has TRBV6-5 and TRBJ1-6, with D possibly being TRBD1 (6 bases). The CDR3 runs to 16 residues. Between the trimmed V and J ends, which lost 0 bases and 10 bases, there was a span of 16 bases. The germline V gene has CDR1 MNHEY and CDR2 SVGAGI. The CDR3 protein is CASSYSIGGPGSPLHF. Here the CDR3 DNA reads TGTGCCAGCAGTTACTCCATCGGGGGGCCTGGCTCACCCCTCCACTTT.

This clonotype occurred a few times. The CDR3, as DNA: TGCGCCAGCAGTCGCGACAGGGGTTCTAGCACAGATACGCAGTATTTT. Protein sequence: CASSRDRGSSTDTQYF. The chain combines TRBV5-1 with TRBJ2-3; 8 positions match TRBD1. The CDR3 length is 16 residues. In germline, CDR1 is SGHRS, CDR2 YFSETQ. The junction had 8 bases not matched to a gene; V was cut back by 5 bases and J by 0 bases. Supplemented by reference TRBV5-1 and TRBJ2-3, the full variable domain reads KAGVTQTPRYLIKTRGQQVTLSCSPISGHRSVSWYQQTPGQGLQFLFEYFSETQRNKGNFPGRFSGRQFSNSRSEMNVSTLELGDSALYLCASSRDRGSSTDTQYFGPGTRLTVL.

The chain links TRBV6-5 to TRBJ2-1; 8 bases are shared with TRBD1. With V trimmed by 0 bases and J by 11 bases, 6 bases remained unmatched. The germline gives CDR1 MNHEY, CDR2 SVGAGI. The CDR3 sequence is 14 residues long. CDR3 protein: CASSYSRGQAQQFF. DNA of the CDR3: TGTGCCAGCAGTTACTCAAGGGGACAGGCACAGCAGTTCTTC.

The V gene is TRBV10-1, the J gene TRBJ2-7; possible D gene TRBD2, 6 bases. CDR3 length: 16 residues. V was pared by 3 bases and J by 0 bases, with 15 bases between. Germline lookup yields CDR1 WNHNN and CDR2 SYGVQD (reference sequence). The CDR3 bases are TGCGCCAGCAGTGATCCCGCCGGGGGTGCCTCCTACGAGCAGTACTTC. Its translation is CASSDPAGGASYEQYF.

The chain combines TRBV15 with TRBJ2-1; perhaps TRBD1 as D (7 bases). Trimming stripped 0 bases from V and 9 bases from J, with 18 bases between. Germline CDR1 reads LNHNV; CDR2 reads YYDKDF (reference sequence). CDR3 size: 16 residues. CDR3 sequence reads: CATSRDLPQGGSEQFF. CDR3 sequence (DNA): TGTGCCACCAGCAGAGATTTACCCCAGGGGGGTAGTGAGCAGTTCTTC.

The chain recombines TRBV7-2 with TRBJ2-7; TRBD1 might be the D (6 bases). Germline values: CDR1 SGHTA, CDR2 FQGNSA. The CDR3 length is 15 residues. Trimming removed 1 base at V and 1 base at J, with 11 bases between. CDR3 residues: CASSLVTGESYEQYF. The CDR3 nucleotides are TGTGCCAGCAGCTTAGTGACAGGAGAGTCCTACGAGCAGTACTTC.

This clonotype has a handful of counts. The chain has TRBV28 and TRBJ2-4; 7 bases align to TRBD1. CDR3 size: 16 residues. Germline V gene sequence: CDR1 MDHEN, CDR2 SYDVKM. The V gene end was trimmed by 6 bases and the J gene end by 0 bases; junction bases not matched to a gene: 8. Here the CDR3 DNA reads TGTGCCAGCAGCTACACAGGGGCGCCAGCCAAAAACATTCAGTACTTC. Amino acid sequence: CASSYTGAPAKNIQYF.

The chain employs TRBV5-1 and TRBJ1-4; D gene ambiguous. In germline, CDR1 is SGHRS, CDR2 YFSETQ. This CDR3 region has 12 residues. The V and J ends lost 7 bases and 2 bases respectively, with 6 bases between them. The CDR3 spells CASGQTNEKLFF. CDR3 coding DNA: TGCGCCAGCGGGCAGACTAATGAAAAACTGTTTTTT.

The rearrangement uses TRBV19 and TRBJ2-5; no definite D call. Per germline, CDR1 LNHDA and CDR2 SQIVND (reference sequence). CDR3 length: 13 residues. V was cut by 0 bases and J by 1 base, with 3 bases left in between. This CDR3 reads CASSIDIQETQYF. In nucleotides, the CDR3 is TGTGCCAGTAGTATAGATATCCAAGAGACCCAGTACTTC.

The chain combines TRBV4-1 with TRBJ2-3, with 9 bases aligning to TRBD2. V was clipped by 2 bases and J by 4 bases; unmatched bases: 10. Germline V gives CDR1 MGHRA, CDR2 YSYEKL. This CDR3 has 17 amino acids. The CDR3 sequence: CASSQSLAGVRADTQYF. CDR3 nucleotides: TGCGCCAGCAGCCAATCCTTAGCGGGGGTTCGGGCAGATACGCAGTATTTT.

This clonotype was found once. One end of the junction fails to match germline, which may point to a read error. The chain couples TRBV25-1 to TRBJ1-6, with D tentatively TRBD1 (6 bases). The CDR3 contains 15 residues. Germline lookup yields CDR1 MGHDK and CDR2 SYGVNS. This CDR3 is CACRQKGGLSSPLHF. The CDR3 DNA is TGTGCCTGCAGACAGAAGGGGGGCCTCAGCTCACCCCTCCACTTT.

This clonotype came up a few times. The rearrangement links TRBV29-1 to TRBJ2-3; TRBD2 aligns across 13 bases. The CDR3 spans 15 residues. CDR1 and CDR2 from the germline V gene are SQVTM and ANQGSEA. Trimming cost V 7 bases and J 2 bases; bases outside gene matches: 6. Here the CDR3 DNA reads TGCAGCGCCCCTGGACTAGCGGGGGACACAGATACGCAGTATTTT. Translation gives CSAPGLAGDTDTQYF.

In its sample, this clonotype was seen a few times. The chain recombines TRBV6-2 or TRBV6-3 with TRBJ2-7; 7 bases agree with TRBD2. The CDR3 spans 15 residues. The germline V gene has CDR1 MNHEY and CDR2 SVGEGT. Losses at the gene ends were 2 bases for V and 3 bases for J; bases not matched to a gene: 7. For the CDR3, the DNA is TGTGCCAGCAGTTACGCCGCGGGAGTCGGCTACGAGCAGTACTTC. This translates into CASSYAAGVGYEQYF.

This clonotype was counted only a few times. The chain employs TRBV2 and TRBJ2-4; D is unclear. The J call could be wrong; TRBJ2-5 is a better fit for the DNA end. The CDR3 loop spans 14 amino acids. From germline, CDR1 is SNHLY and CDR2 FYNNEI. CDR3 nucleotides: TGTGCCAGCAGTCCCGGGCTAGTAGGACAGACCCAGTACTTC. Translation: CASSPGLVGQTQYF.

The rearrangement joins TRBV5-1 to TRBJ2-5; D remains ambiguous. The length of the CDR3 is 15 residues. Germline lookup yields CDR1 SGHRS and CDR2 YFSETQ. V gave up 4 bases and J gave up 1 base, with 14 bases separating them. This chain's CDR3 is CASSIRQNPQETQYF. The DNA of the CDR3 is TGCGCCAGCAGCATCAGACAAAACCCCCAAGAGACCCAGTACTTC. The full variable domain, with the rest looked up from reference TRBV5-1 and TRBJ2-5, is KAGVTQTPRYLIKTRGQQVTLSCSPISGHRSVSWYQQTPGQGLQFLFEYFSETQRNKGNFPGRFSGRQFSNSRSEMNVSTLELGDSALYLCASSIRQNPQETQYFGPGTRLLVL.

The sample holds a few counts of this clonotype. This chain uses TRBV6-5 with TRBJ1-2; no firm D call. V lost 4 bases and J 7 bases, leaving 16 bases between the germline ends. Per germline, CDR1 MNHEY and CDR2 SVGAGI. The CDR3 sequence is 14 residues long. CDR3 residues: CASSSEIRDAGYTF. The CDR3 bases are TGTGCCAGCAGTTCAGAAATTAGGGATGCTGGCTACACCTTC.

The J gene is TRBJ2-5, the V gene TRBV5-1, with D possibly called TRBD1 or TRBD2 (5 bases each). The CDR3 contains 14 residues. V lost 7 bases to trimming and J lost 3 bases, with 16 bases between them. Germline values: CDR1 SGHRS, CDR2 YFSETQ. The CDR3 reads CASEIGAREETQYF. The CDR3, as DNA: TGCGCCAGCGAAATCGGGGCGAGGGAAGAGACCCAGTACTTC.

The rearrangement uses TRBV6-6 and TRBJ1-5; D not resolved. V dropped 6 bases and J dropped 1 base, with 13 bases sitting between them. Germline CDR1 MNHNY, CDR2 SVGAGI (reference sequence). CDR3 size: 15 residues. The CDR3 sequence is CASRTAGSSNQPQHF. CDR3 sequence (DNA): TGTGCCAGCAGGACGGCAGGATCGAGCAATCAGCCCCAGCATTTT.

The gene calls are TRBV11-1 and TRBJ2-1, with D maybe TRBD2 (6 bases). Germline V gene data show CDR1 as SGHAT and CDR2 as FQDESV (reference sequence). The ends were cut back, 2 bases at V and 8 bases at J, with 16 bases in the middle. This CDR3 is 15 amino acids long. The chain's CDR3 is CASSLMGTGWDEQFF. In nucleotides, the CDR3 is TGTGCCAGCAGCTTAATGGGGACTGGTTGGGATGAGCAGTTCTTC.